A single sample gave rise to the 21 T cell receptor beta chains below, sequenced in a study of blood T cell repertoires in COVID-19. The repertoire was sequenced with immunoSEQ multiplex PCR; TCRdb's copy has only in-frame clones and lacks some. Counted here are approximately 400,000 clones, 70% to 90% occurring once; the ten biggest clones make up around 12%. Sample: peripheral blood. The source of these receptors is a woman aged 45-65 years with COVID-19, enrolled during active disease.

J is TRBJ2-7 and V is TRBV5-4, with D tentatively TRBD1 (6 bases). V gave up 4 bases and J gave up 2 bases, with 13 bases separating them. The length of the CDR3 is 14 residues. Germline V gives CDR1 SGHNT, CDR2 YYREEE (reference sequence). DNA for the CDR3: TGTGCCAGCAGCCGGCCAGGGGAACCCTACGAGCAGTACTTC. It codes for CASSRPGEPYEQYF.

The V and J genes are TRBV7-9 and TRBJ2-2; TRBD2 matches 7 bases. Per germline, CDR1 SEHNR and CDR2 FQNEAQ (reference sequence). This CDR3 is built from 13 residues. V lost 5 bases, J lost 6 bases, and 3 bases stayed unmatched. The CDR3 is CASSPGGAGELFF. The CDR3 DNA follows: TGTGCCAGCAGCCCTGGGGGGGCCGGGGAGCTGTTTTTT.

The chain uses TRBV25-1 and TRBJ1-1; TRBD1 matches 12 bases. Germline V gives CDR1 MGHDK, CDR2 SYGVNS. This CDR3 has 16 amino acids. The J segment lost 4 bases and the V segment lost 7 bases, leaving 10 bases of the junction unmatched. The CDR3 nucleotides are TGTGCCAGCACCGGGACAGGGGGCGGGGGGGGCACTGAAGCTTTCTTT. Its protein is CASTGTGGGGGTEAFF.

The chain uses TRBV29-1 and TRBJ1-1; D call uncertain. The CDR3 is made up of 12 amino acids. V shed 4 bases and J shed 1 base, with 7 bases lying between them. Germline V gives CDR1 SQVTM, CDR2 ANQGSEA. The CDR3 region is CSVGGQNTEAFF. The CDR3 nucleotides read TGCAGCGTTGGAGGGCAGAACACTGAAGCTTTCTTT.

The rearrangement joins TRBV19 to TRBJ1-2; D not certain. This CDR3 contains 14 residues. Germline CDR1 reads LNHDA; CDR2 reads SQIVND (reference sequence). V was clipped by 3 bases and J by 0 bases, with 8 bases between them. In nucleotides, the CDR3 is TGTGCCAGTAGTATGAGAACAGCTAACTATGGCTACACCTTC. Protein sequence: CASSMRTANYGYTF.

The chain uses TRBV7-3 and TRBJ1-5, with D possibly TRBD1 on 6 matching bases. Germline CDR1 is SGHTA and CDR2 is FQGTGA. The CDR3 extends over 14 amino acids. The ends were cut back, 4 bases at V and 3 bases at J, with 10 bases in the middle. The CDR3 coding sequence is TGTGCCAGCAGCTACCGACAGGTCAATCAGCCCCAGCATTTT. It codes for CASSYRQVNQPQHF.

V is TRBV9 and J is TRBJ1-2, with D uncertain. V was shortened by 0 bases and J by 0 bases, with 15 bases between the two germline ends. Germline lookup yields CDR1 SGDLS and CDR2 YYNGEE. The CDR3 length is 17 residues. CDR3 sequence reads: CASSVAGWAAPNYGYTF. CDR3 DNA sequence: TGTGCCAGCAGCGTAGCTGGGTGGGCAGCTCCTAACTATGGCTACACCTTC. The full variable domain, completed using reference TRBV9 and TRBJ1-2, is DSGVTQTPKHLITATGQRVTLRCSPRSGDLSVYWYQQSLDQGLQFLIQYYNGEERAKGNILERFSAQQFPDLHSELNLSSLELGDSALYFCASSVAGWAAPNYGYTFGSGTRLTVV.

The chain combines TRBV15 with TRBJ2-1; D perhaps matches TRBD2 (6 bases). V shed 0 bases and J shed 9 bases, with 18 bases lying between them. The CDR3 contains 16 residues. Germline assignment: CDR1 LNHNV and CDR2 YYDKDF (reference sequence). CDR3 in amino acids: CATSREGGVPAPEQFF. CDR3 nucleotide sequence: TGTGCCACCAGCAGAGAGGGAGGTGTGCCAGCACCTGAGCAGTTCTTC.

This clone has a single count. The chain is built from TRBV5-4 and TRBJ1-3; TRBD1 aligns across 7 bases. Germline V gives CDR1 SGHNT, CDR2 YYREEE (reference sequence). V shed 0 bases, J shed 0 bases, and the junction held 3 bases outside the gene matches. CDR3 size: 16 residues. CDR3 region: CASSLGRTGSGNTIYF. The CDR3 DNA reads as TGTGCCAGCAGCTTGGGCAGGACAGGCTCTGGAAACACCATATATTTT.

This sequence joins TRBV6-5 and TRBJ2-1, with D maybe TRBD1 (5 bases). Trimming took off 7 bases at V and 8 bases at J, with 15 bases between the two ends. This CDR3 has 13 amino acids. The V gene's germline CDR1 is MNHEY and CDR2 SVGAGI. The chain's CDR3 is CASTREPGHEQFF. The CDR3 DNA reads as TGTGCCAGCACAAGGGAACCAGGGCATGAGCAGTTCTTC.

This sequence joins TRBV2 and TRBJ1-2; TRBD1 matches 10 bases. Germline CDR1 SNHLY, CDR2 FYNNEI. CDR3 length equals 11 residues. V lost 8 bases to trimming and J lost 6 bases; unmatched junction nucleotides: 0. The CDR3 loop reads CASGQGDGYTF. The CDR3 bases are TGTGCCAGCGGACAGGGGGATGGCTACACCTTC.

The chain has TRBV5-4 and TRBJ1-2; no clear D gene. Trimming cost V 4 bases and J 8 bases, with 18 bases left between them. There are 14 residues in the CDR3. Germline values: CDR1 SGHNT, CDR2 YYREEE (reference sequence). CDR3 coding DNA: TGTGCCAGCAGCGAGAAAGAGGTTTTCGACGGCTACACCTTC. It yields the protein CASSEKEVFDGYTF.

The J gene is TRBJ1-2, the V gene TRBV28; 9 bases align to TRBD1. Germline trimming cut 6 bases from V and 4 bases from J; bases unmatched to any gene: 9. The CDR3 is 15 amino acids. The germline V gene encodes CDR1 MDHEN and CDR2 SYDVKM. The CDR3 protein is CASSLTQDRGYGYTF. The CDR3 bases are TGTGCCAGCAGCCTTACCCAGGACAGGGGCTATGGCTACACCTTC.

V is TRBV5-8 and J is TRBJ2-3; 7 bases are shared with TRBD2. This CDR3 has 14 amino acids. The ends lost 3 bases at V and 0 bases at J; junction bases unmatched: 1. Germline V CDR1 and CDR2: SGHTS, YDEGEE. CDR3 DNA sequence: TGTGCCAGCAGCTGGGGGGGGAGCACAGATACGCAGTATTTT. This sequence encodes CASSWGGSTDTQYF.

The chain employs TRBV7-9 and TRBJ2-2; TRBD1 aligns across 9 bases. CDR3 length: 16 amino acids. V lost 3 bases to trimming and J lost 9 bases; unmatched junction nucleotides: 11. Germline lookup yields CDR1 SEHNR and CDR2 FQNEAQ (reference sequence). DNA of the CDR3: TGTGCCAGCAGCTTTCGGACAGGGGAGTTTACCTGGGAGCTGTTTTTT. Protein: CASSFRTGEFTWELFF.

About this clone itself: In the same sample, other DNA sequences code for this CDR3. In DNA form, the CDR3 reads TGCGCCAGCAGTTCGACAGGGGACGAGCAGTACTTC. Amino acids: CASSSTGDEQYF. This chain uses TRBV5-1 with TRBJ2-7; TRBD1 aligns across 8 bases. V lost 5 bases and J lost 5; bases outside the gene matches: 3. The length of the CDR3 is 12 residues. CDR1 and CDR2 from the germline V gene are SGHRS and YFSETQ.

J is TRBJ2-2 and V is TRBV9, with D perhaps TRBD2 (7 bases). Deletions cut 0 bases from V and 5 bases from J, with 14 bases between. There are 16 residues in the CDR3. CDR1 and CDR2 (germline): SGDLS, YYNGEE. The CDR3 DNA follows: TGTGCCAGCAGCGTAGCTAGGGGAGGGGGTACCGGGGAGCTGTTTTTT. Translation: CASSVARGGGTGELFF. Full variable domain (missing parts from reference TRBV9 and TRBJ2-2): DSGVTQTPKHLITATGQRVTLRCSPRSGDLSVYWYQQSLDQGLQFLIQYYNGEERAKGNILERFSAQQFPDLHSELNLSSLELGDSALYFCASSVARGGGTGELFFGEGSRLTVL.

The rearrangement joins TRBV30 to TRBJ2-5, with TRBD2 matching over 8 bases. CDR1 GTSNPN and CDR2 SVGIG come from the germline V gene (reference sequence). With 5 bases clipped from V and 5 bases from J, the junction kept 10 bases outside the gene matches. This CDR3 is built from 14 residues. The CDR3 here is CAWGEERGSETQYF. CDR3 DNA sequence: TGTGCCTGGGGGGAGGAGCGGGGGTCGGAGACCCAGTACTTC.

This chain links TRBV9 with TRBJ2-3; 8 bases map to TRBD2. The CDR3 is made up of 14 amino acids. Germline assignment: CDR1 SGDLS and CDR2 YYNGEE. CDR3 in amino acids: CIVRGGRRSDTQYF. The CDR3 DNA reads TGTATTGTACGGGGGGGAAGAAGGTCAGATACGCAGTATTTT.

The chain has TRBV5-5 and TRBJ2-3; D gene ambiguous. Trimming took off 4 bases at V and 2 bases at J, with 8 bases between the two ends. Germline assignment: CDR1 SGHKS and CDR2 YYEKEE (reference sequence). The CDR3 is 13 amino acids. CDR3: CASSPLLTDTQYF. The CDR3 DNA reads TGTGCCAGCAGCCCCCTCCTCACAGATACGCAGTATTTT.

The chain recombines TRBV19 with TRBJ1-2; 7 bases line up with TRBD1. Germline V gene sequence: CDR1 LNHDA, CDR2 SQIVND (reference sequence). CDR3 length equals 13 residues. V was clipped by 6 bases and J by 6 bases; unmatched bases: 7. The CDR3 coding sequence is TGTGCCAGTAGGACAGGGTATACTCATGGCTACACCTTC. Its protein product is CASRTGYTHGYTF.